This TCR beta chain comes out of a study of blood T cell repertoires in COVID-19. TCRdb's copy holds only in-frame clones and misses some; the assay was immunoSEQ multiplex PCR. Here the sample spans some 240,000 clones, 84% being singletons. J lost 6 bases, V lost 0 bases, and 6 bases had no gene match. The CDR3 loop spans 15 amino acids. The germline CDR1 and CDR2 sequences are SGHVS and FQNEAQ. Source material: peripheral blood. This chain joins TRBV7-8 and TRBJ2-7; 9 positions agree with TRBD1. This TCR derives from a woman in her 40s who had recovered from COVID-19. DNA of the CDR3: TGTGCCAGCAGCTTAGCTTGGGACAGGGTTTCCGAGCAGTACTTC. It translates to CASSLAWDRVSEQYF.